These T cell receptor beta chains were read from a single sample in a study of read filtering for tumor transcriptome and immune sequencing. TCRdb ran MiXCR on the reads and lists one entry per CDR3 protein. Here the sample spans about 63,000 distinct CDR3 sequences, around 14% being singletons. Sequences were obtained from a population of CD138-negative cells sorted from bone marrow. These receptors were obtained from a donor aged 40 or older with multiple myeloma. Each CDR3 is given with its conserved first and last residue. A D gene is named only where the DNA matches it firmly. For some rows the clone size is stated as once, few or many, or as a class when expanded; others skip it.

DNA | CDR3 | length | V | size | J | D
TGTGCCCTTACTAGCGGGGCCGATTCGCAGCATTTT | CALTSGADSQHF | 12 | TRBV7-9 | - | TRBJ1-5 | -
TGTGCCAGCAGTTTAGCGGATAGCGGAGGAGGGGATGAGCAGTTCTTC | CASSLADSGGGDEQFF | 16 | TRBV12-3/TRBV12-4 | many | TRBJ2-1 | -
TGTGCCACCCAACAGGGAAGAACTAATGAAAAACTGTTTTTT | CATQQGRTNEKLFF | 14 | TRBV15 | many | TRBJ1-4 | -
TGTGCCAGCAGCGCCCGACTAGCGGGGTACCAAGAGACCCAGTACTTC | CASSARLAGYQETQYF | 16 | TRBV7-9 | many | TRBJ2-5 | TRBD2
TGTGCCAGCAACGTTCAAAGTAGCACAGATACGCAGTATTTT | CASNVQSSTDTQYF | 14 | TRBV9 | many | TRBJ2-3 | -
TGTGCCAGCAGCTTCACGGGGGTTAGACTCACTGAAGCTTTCTTT | CASSFTGVRLTEAFF | 15 | TRBV7-9 | - | TRBJ1-1 | -
TGTGCCACCAGTGACCTCAGTGAGGCTAGCGAGCAGTACTTC | CATSDLSEASEQYF | 14 | TRBV24-1 | many | TRBJ2-7 | -
TGTGCCAGCAGCTTAAACCGCGGGACTAGCGGGGACAATGAGCAGTTCTTC | CASSLNRGTSGDNEQFF | 17 | TRBV7-3 | many | TRBJ2-1 | TRBD2
TGTGCCAGCTCTTCTGGACAGGGGCGAGGCGAGCAGTACTTC | CASSSGQGRGEQYF | 14 | TRBV18 | - | TRBJ2-7 | TRBD1
TGTGCCAGCAGCTTAGGGACTAGCGGGCGTTACAATGAGCAGTTCTTC | CASSLGTSGRYNEQFF | 16 | TRBV7-8 | - | TRBJ2-1 | TRBD2
TGTGCCAGCAATCCCTCAAGGCCACACAATGAGCAGTTCTTC | CASNPSRPHNEQFF | 14 | TRBV12-3/TRBV12-4 | many | TRBJ2-1 | -
TGCGCCTGCAGCTTGAGGGCGGGAGGCTACAATGAGCAGTTCTTC | CACSLRAGGYNEQFF | 15 | TRBV5-1 | - | TRBJ2-1 | TRBD2
TGTGCCAGCAGCTTAGAGTTAGGTGCCTTCTACGAGCAGTACTTC | CASSLELGAFYEQYF | 15 | TRBV7-9 | few | TRBJ2-7 | -
TGTGCCAGCACCTTAACAGAGTACAATGAGCAGTTCTTC | CASTLTEYNEQFF | 13 | TRBV7-9 | many | TRBJ2-1 | -
TGTGCCAGCAGCTTACTGGACAGCTCCTACGAGCAGTACTTC | CASSLLDSSYEQYF | 14 | TRBV7-9 | many | TRBJ2-7 | -
TGTGCCAGCAGCACAAGACAGGGGAACTCCTACAATGAGCAGTTCTTC | CASSTRQGNSYNEQFF | 16 | TRBV7-9 | many | TRBJ2-1 | TRBD1
TGCGCCAGCTTGGGGTCCAGGAATGAGCAGTTCTTC | CASLGSRNEQFF | 12 | TRBV4-1 | many | TRBJ2-1 | -
TGTGCCAGCAGCCAAGCCTGGGACACTGAAGCTTTCTTT | CASSQAWDTEAFF | 13 | TRBV11-2 | - | TRBJ1-1 | -
TGCAGTGCTAGAGAGAGTACTTACGAGCAGTACTTC | CSARESTYEQYF | 12 | TRBV20-1 | many | TRBJ2-7 | -
TGCAGTGCTTGCCGCTCGACCGGGGAAGCTTTCTTT | CSACRSTGEAFF | 12 | TRBV20-1 | medium-sized | TRBJ1-1 | -
TGTGCCACCCTGGGGGGGTACAATGAGCAGTTCTTC | CATLGGYNEQFF | 12 | TRBV6-6 | many | TRBJ2-1 | TRBD2
TGCAGCGTCCTTGGAAACACCATATATTTT | CSVLGNTIYF | 10 | TRBV29-1 | - | TRBJ1-3 | -
TGTGCCAGCAGCCAGGGATCCAGAGGGACCCAGTACTTC | CASSQGSRGTQYF | 13 | TRBV7-2 | many | TRBJ2-5 | -
TGTGCCAGCAGCTCCGGGACTAGCGGACTTATTTACAATGAGCAGTTCTTC | CASSSGTSGLIYNEQFF | 17 | TRBV7-9 | - | TRBJ2-1 | TRBD2
TGTGCCAGCAGCCGGAAGGGTCAGGGTGACTCGCGGATGACCTCCTACGAGCAGTACTTC | CASSRKGQGDSRMTSYEQYF | 20 | TRBV27 | few | TRBJ2-7 | -
TGTGCCAGCAGCTGCGGGGCACTGGGGTGCGAGCAGTACTTC | CASSCGALGCEQYF | 14 | TRBV6-5 | many | TRBJ2-7 | -
TGTGCCAGCAGCTTAGTTAGCGGGAGGGGTGGTTACAATGAGCAGTTCTTC | CASSLVSGRGGYNEQFF | 17 | TRBV7-3 | - | TRBJ2-1 | TRBD2
TGTGCCAGCAGTGATTGGGTCCGGGAGACCCAGTACTTC | CASSDWVRETQYF | 13 | TRBV6-1 | - | TRBJ2-5 | -
TGTGCCAGCAGCTTAGCGCTTTCGGCTAGCGAGTACTACAATGAGCAGTTCTTC | CASSLALSASEYYNEQFF | 18 | TRBV7-6 | - | TRBJ2-1 | -
TGTGCCAGCAGTTACGGGCTAGCGGGAGTCTCCTACAATGAGCAGTTCTTC | CASSYGLAGVSYNEQFF | 17 | TRBV6-2/TRBV6-3 | many | TRBJ2-1 | TRBD2
TGTGCCAGCAGCTTAGGGGGAAGAGGCTACGATGAGCAGTTCTTC | CASSLGGRGYDEQFF | 15 | TRBV13 | - | TRBJ2-1 | -
TGTGCCAGCTCACCTCTACGAGAATACAATGAGCAGTTCTTC | CASSPLREYNEQFF | 14 | TRBV18 | many | TRBJ2-1 | -
TGCAGTGCGTTTGGTGGAGGGAGCTCCTACGAGCAGTACTTC | CSAFGGGSSYEQYF | 14 | TRBV20-1 | many | TRBJ2-7 | -
TGCAGTGCTACACGGACTAGCGGGTTTTACAATGAGCAGTTCTTC | CSATRTSGFYNEQFF | 15 | TRBV20-1 | many | TRBJ2-1 | TRBD2
TGTGCCAGCAGCCAAGGGTCAGCGCCGAACACTGAAGCTTTCTTT | CASSQGSAPNTEAFF | 15 | TRBV3-1 | many | TRBJ1-1 | -
TGTGCCAGCAGCTTGACAGGGTTGGAAGCTTTCTTT | CASSLTGLEAFF | 12 | TRBV11-2 | many | TRBJ1-1 | TRBD1
TGCAGTGCTAGCCGGACACTTTCGGGGACTGAAGCTTTCTTT | CSASRTLSGTEAFF | 14 | TRBV20-1 | - | TRBJ1-1 | -
TGCAGCGTTGAATCGGGGATAGGCCCCGGAGAGACCCAGTACTTC | CSVESGIGPGETQYF | 15 | TRBV29-1 | many | TRBJ2-5 | -
TGTGCTAGTGGTTATGGGGTTTCCTACAATGAGCAGTTCTTC | CASGYGVSYNEQFF | 14 | TRBV12-5 | many | TRBJ2-1 | -
TGTGCCAGTAGTATTGCAGGGACCGATGAGCAGTTCTTC | CASSIAGTDEQFF | 13 | TRBV19 | many | TRBJ2-1 | -
TGCAGCGTTGTTGGGGGACCTAATCAGCCCCAGCATTTT | CSVVGGPNQPQHF | 13 | TRBV29-1 | many | TRBJ1-5 | -